The T cell receptor (beta chain) described here comes from a study of T-cell reconstitution after alpha-beta-depleted transplantation in children. TCRbeta library preparation incorporated unique molecular identifiers. TCRdb independently ran MiXCR on the PCR reads; one entry per CDR3 protein. The sample has around 680,000 distinct CDR3 sequences, roughly 15% seen once; the top ten hold over 0.95%. CDR1 is SGDLS, CDR2 YYNGEE, per germline. This CDR3 comprises 13 residues. V shed 2 bases and J shed 4 bases, with 8 bases lying between them. Source: PBMCs from the stem cell graft donor, taken from the stem cell graft. V gene TRBV9 combines with J gene TRBJ2-3, with a possible D match to TRBD1 (6 bases). The sequence was obtained from a human donor who donated a stem cell graft to a child with acute myeloid leukemia. The CDR3 here is CASSVRGADTQYF. DNA for the CDR3: TGTGCCAGCAGCGTCAGGGGAGCAGATACGCAGTATTTT.